The 29 T cell receptor beta chains below were found in one sample sequenced in a study of blood T cell repertoires in COVID-19. The assay was immunoSEQ multiplex PCR, and TCRdb's table has in-frame clones only and misses some. This table holds 350,000 or so clones, approximately 86% found once. Sequencing was done on a sample of PBMCs or T cells enriched from blood (not recorded which). The receptors were gathered from a woman aged 35 to 49 with acute COVID-19.

V and J are TRBV18 and TRBJ1-6; 10 bases agree with TRBD1. V was clipped by 3 bases and J by 4 bases; unmatched bases: 3. Germline-derived CDR1 and CDR2 are KGHSH and LQKENI. This CDR3 spans 16 amino acids. In DNA, the CDR3 is TGTGCCAGCTCACCCCCGGGACAGGGGTATAATTCACCCCTCCACTTT. Amino acids: CASSPPGQGYNSPLHF.

This clone appeared once. The chain joins TRBV7-8 to TRBJ1-4, with a possible D match to TRBD1 (6 bases). V dropped 5 bases and J dropped 12 bases, with 22 bases sitting between them. Germline V lookup: CDR1 SGHVS, CDR2 FQNEAQ. This CDR3 contains 15 residues. Written as DNA, the CDR3 is TGTGCCAGCAGCCCGTTACAGGGCTCTATTTGGGAACTGTTTTTT. Its translation is CASSPLQGSIWELFF.

CDR3 in DNA: TGTGCCAGCAGCCCCGACAGGAATAGCAATCAGCCCCAGCATTTT. This encodes CASSPDRNSNQPQHF. The chain links TRBV7-2 to TRBJ1-5, with a tentative D call TRBD1 (6 bases). The CDR3 covers 15 residues. In germline, CDR1 is SGHTA, CDR2 FQGNSA. Trimming took 5 bases from V and 0 from J, leaving 11 bases between them.

V usage is TRBV7-9 and J usage is TRBJ2-3; maybe TRBD2 (6 bases). CDR1 and CDR2 (germline): SEHNR, FQNEAQ (reference sequence). Deletions cut 0 bases from V and 3 bases from J, with 10 bases between. The CDR3 has 15 residues. CDR3 residues: CASSLAGGETDTQYF. The CDR3 DNA reads TGTGCCAGCAGCTTAGCGGGGGGAGAGACAGATACGCAGTATTTT.

This clone was picked up one time. The V and J genes are TRBV6-5 and TRBJ1-3, with TRBD1 identical over 7 bases. After removal of 2 bases from V and 2 bases from J, the junction contained 3 bases not matched to a gene. This CDR3 spans 15 amino acids. Looked up from germline, CDR1 is MNHEY and CDR2 is SVGAGI. The CDR3 bases are TGTGCCAGCAGTTACCGACAGGGCCCTGGAAACACCATATATTTT. It specifies CASSYRQGPGNTIYF.

J is TRBJ1-3 and V is TRBV5-8; TRBD1 might be the D (5 bases). V lost 4 bases to trimming and J lost 0 bases, with 8 bases between them. The germline CDR1 and CDR2 sequences are SGHTS and YDEGEE. The CDR3 spans 14 residues. In nucleotides, the CDR3 is TGTGCCAGCAGCCGGGGGAGCTCTGGAAACACCATATATTTT. Translation gives CASSRGSSGNTIYF.

This chain links TRBV7-3 with TRBJ2-2, with D possibly matching TRBD1 (5 bases). V lost 7 bases, J lost 1 base, and 10 bases lay in between. From germline, CDR1 is SGHTA and CDR2 FQGTGA. The CDR3 is made up of 14 amino acids. The CDR3 DNA reads TGTGCCAGCAAGACAGAAAGGAACACCGGGGAGCTGTTTTTT. It specifies CASKTERNTGELFF.

The chain has TRBV19 and TRBJ2-1; 8 bases are a match to TRBD1. Looked up from germline, CDR1 is LNHDA and CDR2 is SQIVND (reference sequence). Germline trimming cut 3 bases from V and 7 bases from J; bases unmatched to any gene: 14. The CDR3 totals 17 residues. CDR3 sequence: CASSIKSAGGVWNEQFF. DNA for the CDR3: TGTGCCAGTAGTATTAAGTCGGCAGGGGGCGTTTGGAATGAGCAGTTCTTC.

A note on this clone: Germline is not matched at one junction end, which may reflect a read error. The chain is built from TRBV4-1 and TRBJ1-1; no definite D call. Germline loops: CDR1 MGHRA, CDR2 YSYEKL. CDR3 length: 14 residues. As DNA, the CDR3 is TGCGCCAGCAGACAAGCCTCAGGGAACACTGAAGCTTTCTTT. Protein product: CASRQASGNTEAFF.

The chain recombines TRBV18 with TRBJ1-2; perhaps TRBD1 as D (6 bases). Germline V gives CDR1 KGHSH, CDR2 LQKENI. CDR3 length: 15 residues. V was pared by 3 bases and J by 3 bases, with 14 bases between. In DNA, the CDR3 is TGTGCCAGCTCACCGAAGGGGGAAAGGGACTATGGCTACACCTTC. This codes for CASSPKGERDYGYTF. Variable domain in full (rest from reference TRBV18 and TRBJ1-2): NAGVMQNPRHLVRRRGQEARLRCSPMKGHSHVYWYRQLPEEGLKFMVYLQKENIIDESGMPKERFSAEFPKEGPSILRIQQVVRGDSAAYFCASSPKGERDYGYTFGSGTRLTVV.

The chain couples TRBV2 to TRBJ1-4, with 8 nucleotides matching TRBD1. V lost 4 bases, J lost 8 bases, and 9 bases stayed unmatched. The CDR3 spans 15 residues. Germline V CDR1 and CDR2: SNHLY, FYNNEI. CDR3 amino acids: CASSAQGASKEKLFF. The CDR3 DNA follows: TGTGCCAGCAGTGCCCAGGGGGCCTCAAAGGAAAAACTGTTTTTT.

The CDR3 DNA is TGTGCCACCAGCAGAGATCTAAATTCACCCCTCCACTTT. Its translation: CATSRDLNSPLHF. V is TRBV15 and J is TRBJ1-6; D call uncertain. Trimming shortened V by 0 bases and J by 7 bases, and 4 bases separated the two germline ends. CDR1 and CDR2 from the germline V gene are LNHNV and YYDKDF (reference sequence). The CDR3 length is 13 residues.

The V and J genes are TRBV19 and TRBJ1-1; weak D call: TRBD1 (6 bases). The CDR3 consists of 15 residues. Germline assignment: CDR1 LNHDA and CDR2 SQIVND (reference sequence). Trimming removed 2 bases at V and 0 bases at J, with 10 bases between. The CDR3 DNA follows: TGTGCCAGTAGTATACCGACAGGTATGAACACTGAAGCTTTCTTT. It specifies CASSIPTGMNTEAFF.

This sequence joins TRBV11-2 and TRBJ2-2, with 8 bases matching TRBD2. V lost 2 bases to trimming and J lost 1 base; unmatched junction nucleotides: 6. The CDR3 contains 17 residues. In germline, CDR1 is SGHAT, CDR2 FQNNGV. In nucleotides, the CDR3 is TGTGCCAGCAGCTTAACTAGGCTAGCGGGGAACACCGGGGAGCTGTTTTTT. This gives the protein CASSLTRLAGNTGELFF. The full variable domain, with the rest looked up from reference TRBV11-2 and TRBJ2-2, is EAGVAQSPRYKIIEKRQSVAFWCNPISGHATLYWYQQILGQGPKLLIQFQNNGVVDDSQLPKDRFSAERLKGVDSTLKIQPAKLEDSAVYLCASSLTRLAGNTGELFFGEGSRLTVL.

The rearrangement joins TRBV24-1 to TRBJ2-2; TRBD1 matches 7 bases. The CDR3 totals 16 residues. Germline values: CDR1 KGHDR, CDR2 SFDVKD. V gave up 3 bases and J gave up 0 bases; unmatched junction bases: 3. CDR3 amino acids: CATSDRTGSNTGELFF. CDR3 bases: TGTGCCACCAGTGATCGGACAGGATCGAACACCGGGGAGCTGTTTTTT.

The gene calls are TRBV28 and TRBJ1-6; D might be TRBD1 (6 bases). The CDR3 is 14 amino acids. The V end lost 10 bases, the J end lost 11 bases, and 21 bases lay between the germline ends. The germline gives CDR1 MDHEN, CDR2 SYDVKM. The CDR3 nucleotides are TGTGCCACCGCTGGACAGCCCTCACGGGCACCCCTCCACTTT. It translates to CATAGQPSRAPLHF.

This clone has just a few counts. The J gene is TRBJ1-1, the V gene TRBV6-2 or TRBV6-3; 9 bases are shared with TRBD1. The CDR3 length is 18 residues. Trimming took 0 bases from V and 3 from J; bases not matched to a gene: 11. Germline CDR1 MNHEY, CDR2 SVGEGT. CDR3 in amino acids: CASSYSKGTGTGHTEAFF. The DNA for the CDR3 is TGTGCCAGCAGTTACTCGAAGGGCACCGGGACAGGGCACACTGAAGCTTTCTTT.

A remark on this clone: Other DNA sequences in this sample translate to the same CDR3. J is TRBJ2-3 and V is TRBV7-2; TRBD1 might be the D (6 bases). The ends were cut back, 1 base at V and 2 bases at J, with 10 bases in the middle. Germline CDR1 and CDR2: SGHTA and FQGNSA. The CDR3 has 15 residues. This CDR3 is CASSLVGGNTDTQYF. The CDR3 DNA reads as TGTGCCAGCAGCTTAGTTGGGGGCAACACAGATACGCAGTATTTT.

The chain uses TRBV18 and TRBJ2-1, with D tentatively TRBD1 (5 bases). Per the germline V gene, CDR1 is KGHSH and CDR2 is LQKENI. The CDR3 has 13 residues. Trimming pared 3 bases from V and 7 bases from J, leaving 10 bases between. CDR3 nucleotide sequence: TGTGCCAGCTCACCGCTGGGGCCGAATGAGCAGTTCTTC. This sequence encodes CASSPLGPNEQFF.

The chain has TRBV10-3 and TRBJ2-5, with 9 positions matching TRBD2. Germline CDR1 is ENHRY and CDR2 is SYGVKD. V gave up 5 bases and J gave up 5 bases; unmatched junction bases: 9. This CDR3 spans 15 amino acids. The CDR3 sequence: CAISRGGGAVETQYF. As DNA, the CDR3 is TGTGCCATCAGTCGTGGCGGGGGGGCCGTCGAGACCCAGTACTTC.

This chain links TRBV28 with TRBJ2-1, with 8 bases lining up with TRBD2. Germline V gives CDR1 MDHEN, CDR2 SYDVKM. This CDR3 spans 19 amino acids. J gave up 7 bases and V 6 bases, and 23 bases lay outside the gene matches. CDR3 loop: CASRPGLVRLETSKNEQFF. The CDR3 DNA is TGTGCCAGCAGGCCGGGACTAGTCCGGCTCGAGACCTCTAAAAATGAGCAGTTCTTC.

The genes are TRBV5-8 and TRBJ1-1; weak D call: TRBD1 (5 bases). Germline V gene lookup returns CDR1 SGHTS and CDR2 YDEGEE. This CDR3 comprises 15 residues. V lost 0 bases, J lost 11 bases, and 20 bases lay in between. CDR3 sequence (DNA): TGTGCCAGCAGCTTGGCCGGGGGTCCGACCGCAGGCGCTTTCTTT. Translation: CASSLAGGPTAGAFF.

This clone has a single count. This chain joins TRBV11-2 and TRBJ2-7; 8 bases are a match to TRBD2. This CDR3 region has 15 residues. Germline values: CDR1 SGHAT, CDR2 FQNNGV. The ends lost 4 bases at V and 6 bases at J; junction bases unmatched: 11. As DNA, the CDR3 is TGTGCCAGCAGCTCGGGAGGGAGGGGTTCACGCGAGCAGTACTTC. Translating gives CASSSGGRGSREQYF.

This clone was seen only once. V and J are TRBV7-2 and TRBJ2-5; 9 bases are a match to TRBD2. With 5 bases clipped from V and 5 bases from J, the junction kept 6 bases outside the gene matches. Looked up from germline, CDR1 is SGHTA and CDR2 is FQGNSA. CDR3 length: 14 amino acids. The CDR3 sequence is CASSNSGGLETQYF. The CDR3 nucleotides are TGTGCCAGCAGCAATAGCGGGGGTTTGGAGACCCAGTACTTC.

In its sample, this clone was seen once. The chain recombines TRBV10-3 with TRBJ1-5; 12 nucleotides line up with TRBD1. Germline CDR1 reads ENHRY; CDR2 reads SYGVKD. J was trimmed by 2 bases and V by 1 base; bases with no gene match: 6. The CDR3 spans 18 residues. CDR3 nucleotides: TGTGCCATCAGTGAGTACGGGACAGGGGGCGTCGGCAATCAGCCCCAGCATTTT. Residues: CAISEYGTGGVGNQPQHF.

The gene calls are TRBV25-1 and TRBJ1-1; the match to TRBD1 covers 11 bases. This CDR3 is 16 amino acids long. J lost 6 bases, V lost 8 bases, and 14 bases had no gene match. Germline CDR1 MGHDK, CDR2 SYGVNS. The CDR3 loop reads CASAKTLGQGVSEAFF. The DNA for the CDR3 is TGTGCCAGCGCTAAGACATTGGGACAGGGGGTTTCTGAAGCTTTCTTT.

The rearrangement joins TRBV28 to TRBJ1-5; the match to TRBD1 covers 12 bases. The CDR3 length is 17 residues. J was trimmed by 7 bases and V by 2 bases; bases with no gene match: 9. Germline V gene lookup returns CDR1 MDHEN and CDR2 SYDVKM. This chain's CDR3 is CASSLTGTGGGFQPQHF. CDR3 DNA: TGTGCCAGCAGTTTAACCGGGACAGGGGGCGGGTTCCAGCCCCAGCATTTT.

The genes are TRBV11-2 and TRBJ2-5; 8 nucleotides match TRBD2. The CDR3 is 16 residues long. V lost 1 base to trimming and J lost 3 bases; unmatched junction nucleotides: 7. Germline assignment: CDR1 SGHAT and CDR2 FQNNGV. The CDR3 reads CASSLGTSGEKETQYF. CDR3 in DNA: TGTGCCAGCAGCTTAGGTACTAGCGGAGAAAAAGAGACCCAGTACTTC.

The rearrangement joins TRBV7-8 to TRBJ1-3; TRBD1 is a possible D gene (6 bases). The CDR3 spans 15 residues. V lost 2 bases and J 2 bases, leaving 10 bases between the germline ends. In germline, CDR1 is SGHVS, CDR2 FQNEAQ. The CDR3 DNA is TGTGCCAGCAGCTTAACAGGGAAACCTGGAAACACCATATATTTT. It specifies CASSLTGKPGNTIYF. The full variable domain, completed using reference TRBV7-8 and TRBJ1-3, is GAGVSQSPRYKVAKRGQDVALRCDPISGHVSLFWYQQALGQGPEFLTYFQNEAQLDKSGLPSDRFFAERPEGSVSTLKIQRTQQEDSAVYLCASSLTGKPGNTIYFGEGSWLTVV.